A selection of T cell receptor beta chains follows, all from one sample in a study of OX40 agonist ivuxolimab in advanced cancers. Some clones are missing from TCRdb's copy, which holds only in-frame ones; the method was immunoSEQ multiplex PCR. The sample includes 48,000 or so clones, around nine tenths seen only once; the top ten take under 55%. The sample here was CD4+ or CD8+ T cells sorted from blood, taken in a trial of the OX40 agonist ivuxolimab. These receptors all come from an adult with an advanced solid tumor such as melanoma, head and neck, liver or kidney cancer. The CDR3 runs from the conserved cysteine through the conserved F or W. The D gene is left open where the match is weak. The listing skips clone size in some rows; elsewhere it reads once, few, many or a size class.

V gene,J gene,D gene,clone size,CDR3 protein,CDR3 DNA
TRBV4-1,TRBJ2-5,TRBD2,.,CASSQAFIGGGIQETQYF,TGCGCCAGCAGCCAAGCATTTATTGGGGGGGGAATCCAAGAGACCCAGTACTTC
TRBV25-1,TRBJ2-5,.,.,CASRTPGAVETQYF,TGTGCCAGCAGAACCCCAGGGGCGGTGGAGACCCAGTACTTC
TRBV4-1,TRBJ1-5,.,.,CASSLGIYQPQHF,TGCGCCAGCAGCCTAGGGATTTATCAGCCCCAGCATTTT
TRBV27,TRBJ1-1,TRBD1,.,CATLHQGVNTEAFF,TGTGCCACCCTACACCAGGGGGTGAACACTGAAGCTTTCTTT
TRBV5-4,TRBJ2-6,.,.,CASSPFGSSGISGANVLTF,TGTGCCAGCAGCCCATTTGGGTCCTCAGGGATCTCTGGGGCCAACGTCCTGACTTTC
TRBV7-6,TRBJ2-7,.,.,CASSTMGDSYEQYF,TGTGCCAGCAGCACGATGGGGGATTCCTACGAGCAGTACTTC
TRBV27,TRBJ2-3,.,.,CASSPGGLSVADTQYF,TGTGCCAGCAGTCCAGGGGGACTATCGGTGGCAGATACGCAGTATTTT
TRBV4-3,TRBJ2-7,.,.,CASSQVGPFAEQYF,TGCGCCAGCAGCCAAGTGGGGCCGTTCGCCGAGCAGTACTTC
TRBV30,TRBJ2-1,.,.,CAWKWLNEQFF,TGTGCCTGGAAGTGGCTCAATGAGCAGTTCTTC
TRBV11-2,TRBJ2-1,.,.,CASSLGVGGYNEQFF,TGTGCCAGCAGCTTAGGGGTAGGAGGGTACAATGAGCAGTTCTTC
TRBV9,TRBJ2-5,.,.,CASSVVPAETQYF,TGTGCCAGCAGCGTAGTTCCGGCGGAGACCCAGTACTTC
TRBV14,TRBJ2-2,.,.,CASSQYRNTGELFF,TGTGCCAGCAGCCAATACAGGAACACCGGGGAGCTGTTTTTT
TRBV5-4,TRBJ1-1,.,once,CASLRPGSVNTEAFF,TGTGCCAGCTTGCGGCCAGGGTCGGTGAACACTGAAGCTTTCTTT
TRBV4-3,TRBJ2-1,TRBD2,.,CASSQDTGGPSNEQFF,TGCGCCAGCAGCCAAGATACGGGGGGGCCTTCAAATGAGCAGTTCTTC
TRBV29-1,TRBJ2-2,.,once,CSVVGQPNTGELFF,TGCAGCGTTGTAGGACAACCGAACACCGGGGAGCTGTTTTTT
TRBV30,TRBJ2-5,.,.,CAWTGQPETQYF,TGTGCCTGGACAGGTCAACCCGAGACCCAGTACTTC
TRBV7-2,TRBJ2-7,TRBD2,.,CASSSYGSGRGDEQYF,TGTGCCAGCAGCTCATATGGGTCCGGGAGGGGCGACGAGCAGTACTTC
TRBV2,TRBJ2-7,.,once,CASIGRTYEQYF,TGTGCCAGCATTGGCAGGACCTACGAGCAGTACTTC
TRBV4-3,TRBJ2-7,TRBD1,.,CASSQEGGRGPYEQYF,TGCGCCAGCAGCCAAGAAGGAGGCAGGGGGCCCTACGAGCAGTACTTC
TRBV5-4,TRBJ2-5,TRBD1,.,CASSPWDRKQETQYF,TGTGCCAGCAGCCCCTGGGACAGGAAGCAAGAGACCCAGTACTTC
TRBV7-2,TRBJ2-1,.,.,CASSLAGGEQFF,TGTGCCAGCAGCTTAGCTGGGGGGGAGCAGTTCTTC
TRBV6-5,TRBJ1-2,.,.,CASSYSKDPSGYTF,TGTGCCAGCAGTTACTCGAAGGATCCTAGTGGCTACACCTTC
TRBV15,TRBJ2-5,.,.,CATSRSGESETQYF,TGTGCCACCAGCAGATCGGGAGAAAGTGAGACCCAGTACTTC
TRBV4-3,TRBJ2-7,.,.,CASSQGGGGGYEQYF,TGCGCCAGCAGCCAAGGAGGGGGGGGCGGGTACGAGCAGTACTTC
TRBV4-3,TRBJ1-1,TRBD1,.,CASSQGRGGGTEAFF,TGCGCCAGCAGCCAAGGGCGAGGGGGCGGCACTGAAGCTTTCTTT
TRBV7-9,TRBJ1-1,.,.,CASSLGATEAFF,TGTGCCAGCAGCTTGGGGGCCACTGAAGCTTTCTTT
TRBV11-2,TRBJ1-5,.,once,CASSLDSNQPQHF,TGTGCCAGCAGCTTAGATAGCAATCAGCCCCAGCATTTT
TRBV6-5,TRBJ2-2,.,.,CASRLAPDTGELFF,TGTGCCAGCAGGCTAGCGCCCGACACCGGGGAGCTGTTTTTT
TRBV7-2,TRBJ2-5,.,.,CASSVLGTQYF,TGTGCCAGCAGCGTACTTGGGACCCAGTACTTC
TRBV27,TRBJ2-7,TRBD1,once,CASSLWTGSYEQYF,TGTGCCAGCAGTTTGTGGACAGGGTCCTACGAGCAGTACTTC
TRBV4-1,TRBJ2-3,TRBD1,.,CASSQVETGVPDTQYF,TGCGCCAGCAGCCAAGTAGAAACAGGGGTCCCAGATACGCAGTATTTT
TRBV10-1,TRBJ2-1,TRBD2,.,CASSGLAGVLSYNEQFF,TGCGCCAGCAGTGGCCTAGCGGGGGTGTTGTCCTACAATGAGCAGTTCTTC
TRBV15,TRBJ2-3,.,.,CATSLKGGGGTTDTQYF,TGTGCCACCAGCTTAAAAGGGGGCGGGGGGACCACAGATACGCAGTATTTT
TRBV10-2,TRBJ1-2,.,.,CASSEYAGEYGYTF,TGCGCCAGCAGTGAATACGCGGGGGAGTATGGCTACACCTTC
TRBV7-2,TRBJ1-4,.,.,CASSLPNEKLFF,TGTGCCAGCAGCTTACCCAATGAAAAACTGTTTTTT
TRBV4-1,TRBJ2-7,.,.,CASSQEEEIYEQYF,TGCGCCAGCAGCCAAGAGGAGGAGATTTACGAGCAGTACTTC
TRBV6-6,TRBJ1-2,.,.,CASRVTAYGYTF,TGTGCCAGCAGAGTTACGGCCTATGGCTACACCTTC